Listed here are 8 T cell receptor beta chains from one sample, sequenced in a study of T cell repertoires in cytomegalovirus infection. TCRdb re-called the reads with MiXCR, one entry per CDR3 protein. The data show roughly 600,000 distinct CDR3 sequences, roughly 26% seen once. Material: CD8+ T cells from PBMCs. These receptor sequences come from a human donor in good health (CMV status not recorded). Some clones in this sample may be carry-over from other donors' samples.

This clonotype was observed at least ten times. V is TRBV7-2 and J is TRBJ2-3; D uncertain. Between the trimmed V and J ends, which lost 2 bases and 2 bases, there was a span of 14 bases. The germline V gene encodes CDR1 SGHTA and CDR2 FQGNSA. The CDR3 has 16 residues. The CDR3 reads CASSLKAPVVTDTQYF. CDR3 coding DNA: TGTGCCAGCAGCTTAAAGGCTCCGGTGGTCACAGATACGCAGTATTTT.

This clonotype showed up many times. The V call is TRBV12-5, the J call TRBJ1-1, with TRBD1 identical over 8 bases. The CDR3 has 14 residues. V dropped 6 bases and J dropped 6; count of bases not matched to a gene: 9. Germline assignment: CDR1 LGHNT and CDR2 FRNRAP. The CDR3 sequence is CASGQGQGTAEAFF. DNA for the CDR3: TGTGCTAGTGGACAAGGACAGGGAACGGCTGAAGCTTTCTTT.

This chain joins TRBV5-1 and TRBJ2-7; D gene unclear. The CDR3 length is 14 residues. Trimming removed 2 bases at V and 3 bases at J, with 12 bases between. Germline CDR1 and CDR2: SGHRS and YFSETQ. In nucleotides, the CDR3 is TGCGCCAGCAGCTTACGTTCAGAATTCTACGAGCAGTACTTC. This gives the protein CASSLRSEFYEQYF.

The chain joins TRBV15 to TRBJ2-2; D is ambiguous. CDR3 length: 12 amino acids. Trimming stripped 10 bases from V and 8 bases from J, with 14 bases between. In germline, CDR1 is LNHNV, CDR2 YYDKDF (reference sequence). CDR3 bases: TGTGCCATCCTTGGGCCGAGGGGGGAGCTGTTTTTT. This encodes CAILGPRGELFF.

The chain links TRBV27 to TRBJ2-3; D remains unclear. The CDR3 consists of 10 residues. Trimming left V 10 bases short and J 5 bases short, with 7 bases between. Germline loops: CDR1 MNHEY, CDR2 SMNVEV (reference sequence). The CDR3 DNA sequence: TGTGCCACCCGGCGAGATACGCAGTATTTT. Its protein is CATRRDTQYF.

This clonotype has at least ten counts. The gene calls are TRBV5-4 and TRBJ2-1, with 7 bases that match TRBD2. The junction had 10 bases not matched to a gene; V was cut back by 3 bases and J by 4 bases. CDR3 length: 16 amino acids. Germline loops: CDR1 SGHNT, CDR2 YYREEE (reference sequence). The CDR3 bases are TGTGCCAGCAGCTGGGGTTCTGCGGGGGAATACAATGAGCAGTTCTTC. It yields the protein CASSWGSAGEYNEQFF.

This clonotype was counted ten times or more. A junction end diverges from the germline sequence, so it may reflect a read error. The chain is built from TRBV7-7 and TRBJ2-1; D tentatively fits TRBD1 or TRBD2 (7 bases each). Germline V lookup: CDR1 SSHAT, CDR2 FNYEAQ (reference sequence). This CDR3 has 17 amino acids. The CDR3, as DNA: TGTGCTAGCAGCCCCGGCGCGGGGGACAGCCCCTACAATGAGCAGTTCTTC. Translated, it gives CASSPGAGDSPYNEQFF. The complete variable domain, with remaining parts taken from reference TRBV7-7 and TRBJ2-1, reads GAGVSQSPRYKVTKRGQDVTLRCDPISSHATLYWYQQALGQGPEFLTYFNYEAQPDKSGLPSDRFSAERPEGSISTLTIQRTEQRDSAMYRCASSPGAGDSPYNEQFFGPGTRLTVL.

This clonotype was seen more than once but under ten times. The chain combines TRBV6-2 or TRBV6-3 with TRBJ2-1; D is ambiguous. The CDR3 totals 13 residues. CDR1 MNHEY and CDR2 SVGEGT come from the germline V gene. V was cut by 5 bases and J by 4 bases, with 9 bases left in between. The CDR3 nucleotides are TGTGCCAGCAGTCCCAGCAGATACAATGAGCAGTTCTTC. Translating gives CASSPSRYNEQFF.